This T cell receptor beta chain stems from a study of cytomegalovirus exposure and HLA in healthy donors. These donors were members of the 120-subject validation cohort, a group separate from the roughly 670-subject first cohort. Generated by immunoSEQ multiplex PCR, the TCRdb table keeps only in-frame clones and is missing some. The sample lists 200,000 or so clones, approximately 82% seen once, with roughly 6% in the top ten. The CDR3 is 13 residues long. In germline, CDR1 is KGHSH, CDR2 LQKENI. The junction had 9 bases not matched to a gene; V was cut back by 7 bases and J by 6 bases. Sequenced sample: PBMCs. The receptor was isolated from a young woman in good health and CMV-seronegative. The chain links TRBV18 to TRBJ2-7; TRBD1 agrees at 7 bases. CDR3 amino acids: CASYDRDPREQYF. DNA of the CDR3: TGTGCCAGCTACGACAGGGATCCACGCGAGCAGTACTTC.